The 14 T cell receptor beta chains reported below all come from one sample, sequenced in a study of cytomegalovirus exposure and HLA in healthy donors. The primer mix had 60 Vbeta and 13 Jbeta primers. Data came from immunoSEQ multiplex PCR; TCRdb stores just in-frame clones and leaves some out. The sample shows 150,000 to 200,000 clones, more than 70% of them seen only once. Sequenced input: PBMCs. The receptor set was obtained from a girl aged 5-17 years in good health and CMV-seronegative.

CDR3: CASSMPTGYGYTF. The CDR3 region has the DNA TGTGCCAGTAGTATGCCCACAGGGTATGGCTACACCTTC. This chain uses TRBV19 with TRBJ1-2; D might be TRBD1 (6 bases). This CDR3 region has 13 residues. In germline, CDR1 is LNHDA, CDR2 SQIVND (reference sequence). Trimming stripped 3 bases from V and 5 bases from J, with 10 bases between.

J is TRBJ2-7 and V is TRBV19; 7 nucleotides align to TRBD1. Germline values: CDR1 LNHDA, CDR2 SQIVND (reference sequence). CDR3 size: 14 residues. V shed 7 bases and J 3 bases; nucleotides not matched to a gene: 9. This CDR3 reads CASTPGTDDYEQYF. The DNA of the CDR3 is TGTGCCAGTACCCCCGGGACAGACGACTACGAGCAGTACTTC.

The chain links TRBV18 to TRBJ1-1, with D unclear. CDR3 length equals 13 residues. Trimming removed 6 bases from V and 6 bases from J, with 14 bases in between. Germline CDR1 KGHSH, CDR2 LQKENI. The CDR3: CASSPSSRSEAFF. In nucleotides, the CDR3 is TGTGCCAGCTCCCCATCGTCCCGGTCTGAAGCTTTCTTT.

V usage is TRBV2 and J usage is TRBJ1-1, with 9 bases lining up with TRBD1. V trimming: 6 bases; J trimming: 4 bases; junction bases outside the gene matches: 6. The CDR3 totals 14 residues. Germline V gene data show CDR1 as SNHLY and CDR2 as FYNNEI. CDR3 protein: CASRVGQGFTEAFF. CDR3 bases: TGTGCCAGCAGAGTGGGACAGGGTTTCACTGAAGCTTTCTTT.

The J gene is TRBJ2-7, the V gene TRBV27, with 9 bases that match TRBD1. V gave up 7 bases and J gave up 4 bases; unmatched junction bases: 11. CDR3 length: 15 residues. CDR1 is MNHEY and CDR2 is SMNVEV in the germline V gene (reference sequence). In nucleotides, the CDR3 is TGTGCCAGCACCACATCGACAGGGGGGACGTACGAGCAGTACTTC. Translated: CASTTSTGGTYEQYF.

This clone occurred a few times. The chain employs TRBV10-3 and TRBJ1-1; tentative D call: TRBD1 (6 bases). Trimming pared 0 bases from V and 10 bases from J, leaving 9 bases between. Looked up from germline, CDR1 is ENHRY and CDR2 is SYGVKD. The CDR3 length is 12 residues. CDR3 DNA: TGTGCCATCAGTGAGTCCACAGGGAGAGCTTTCTTT. Residues: CAISESTGRAFF.

This clone was detected only once. The chain recombines TRBV5-4 with TRBJ2-1; 12 bases match TRBD2. V lost 7 bases and J lost 9; bases outside the gene matches: 11. The CDR3 totals 15 residues. Germline loops: CDR1 SGHNT, CDR2 YYREEE (reference sequence). CDR3 in amino acids: CASLSSGGAVGEQFF. The CDR3 coding sequence is TGTGCCAGCTTGTCTAGCGGGGGGGCCGTGGGTGAGCAGTTCTTC.

V and J are TRBV5-6 and TRBJ1-4; 7 bases are shared with TRBD1. The CDR3 extends over 14 amino acids. Germline lookup yields CDR1 SGHDT and CDR2 YYEEEE. The V and J ends lost 3 bases and 4 bases, in that order; junction bases with no gene match: 3. CDR3 sequence: CASSWTGDNEKLFF. DNA of the CDR3: TGTGCCAGCAGCTGGACAGGAGATAATGAAAAACTGTTTTTT.

The sample holds a few counts of this clone. The J gene is TRBJ2-3, the V gene TRBV5-6; possibly TRBD2 for D (5 bases). With 0 bases removed from V and 3 bases from J, the gap between germline ends came to 11 bases. This CDR3 comprises 15 residues. Per germline, CDR1 SGHDT and CDR2 YYEEEE. The CDR3 nucleotides read TGTGCCAGCAGCTTGGTCGGGGAAGGAACAGATACGCAGTATTTT. Translating it yields CASSLVGEGTDTQYF. Drawing the rest from reference TRBV5-6 and TRBJ2-3, the complete variable domain is DAGVTQSPTHLIKTRGQQVTLRCSPKSGHDTVSWYQQALGQGPQFIFQYYEEEERQRGNFPDRFSGHQFPNYSSELNVNALLLGDSALYLCASSLVGEGTDTQYFGPGTRLTVL.

This clone was detected a few times. V and J are TRBV21-1 and TRBJ1-6; TRBD1, the table's D call, lacks a check against the DNA. TRBV21-1 is flagged as a pseudogene. This CDR3 has 17 amino acids. The CDR3 nucleotides read TGTGCCAGCATCCTCCCCGGCAGGGCCCCTCCAACAGCACCCCTCCACTTT. It is translated as CASILPGRAPPTAPLHF.

The chain carries TRBV25-1 and TRBJ1-3; 7 bases map to TRBD1. The CDR3 is made up of 16 amino acids. Looked up from germline, CDR1 is MGHDK and CDR2 is SYGVNS. J lost 3 bases, V lost 7 bases, and 12 bases had no gene match. The CDR3 here is CASMEQGTLYGNTIYF. CDR3 DNA sequence: TGTGCCAGCATGGAACAGGGGACTTTGTATGGAAACACCATATATTTT. Combining the CDR3 with reference TRBV25-1 and TRBJ1-3 gives the whole variable domain EADIYQTPRYLVIGTGKKITLECSQTMGHDKMYWYQQDPGMELHLIHYSYGVNSTEKGDLSSESTVSRIRTEHFPLTLESARPSHTSQYLCASMEQGTLYGNTIYFGEGSWLTVV.

The chain combines TRBV6-6 with TRBJ1-1; D not resolved. The CDR3 is 14 amino acids. The V and J ends lost 0 bases and 7 bases respectively, with 12 bases between them. CDR1 MNHNY and CDR2 SVGAGI come from the germline V gene (reference sequence). The CDR3 protein is CASSYSEGFSEAFF. The CDR3 nucleotides are TGTGCCAGCAGTTACTCTGAGGGATTTAGTGAAGCTTTCTTT.

The chain joins TRBV5-1 to TRBJ2-1, with 8 bases fitting TRBD2. The CDR3 contains 16 residues. The V segment lost 2 bases and the J segment 6 bases; nucleotides outside the gene matches: 10. Germline assignment: CDR1 SGHRS and CDR2 YFSETQ. CDR3: CASSFIGLAGINEQFF. Here the CDR3 DNA reads TGCGCCAGCAGCTTTATTGGTCTAGCGGGCATCAATGAGCAGTTCTTC.

J is TRBJ1-6 and V is TRBV19, with a weak D call TRBD1 (6 bases). Germline CDR1 is LNHDA and CDR2 is SQIVND (reference sequence). With 0 bases removed from V and 7 bases from J, the gap between germline ends came to 10 bases. The CDR3 totals 15 residues. In nucleotides, the CDR3 is TGTGCCAGTAGTATAGAAGTCGGACAGAATTCACCCCTCCACTTT. Translation: CASSIEVGQNSPLHF.